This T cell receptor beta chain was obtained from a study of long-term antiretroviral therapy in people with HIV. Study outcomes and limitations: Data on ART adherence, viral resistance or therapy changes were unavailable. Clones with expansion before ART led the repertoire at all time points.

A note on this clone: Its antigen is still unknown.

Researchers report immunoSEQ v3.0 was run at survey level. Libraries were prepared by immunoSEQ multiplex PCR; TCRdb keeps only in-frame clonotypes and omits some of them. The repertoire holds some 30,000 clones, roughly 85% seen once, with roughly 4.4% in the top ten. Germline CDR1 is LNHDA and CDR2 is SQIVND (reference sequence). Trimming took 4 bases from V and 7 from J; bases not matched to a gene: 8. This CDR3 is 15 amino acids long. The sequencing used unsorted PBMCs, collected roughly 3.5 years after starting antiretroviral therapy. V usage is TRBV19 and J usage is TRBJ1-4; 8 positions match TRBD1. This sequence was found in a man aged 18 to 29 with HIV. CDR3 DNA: TGTGCCAGTAGTACAGCCAGGGGGCGAGGTGAAAAACTGTTTTTT. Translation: CASSTARGRGEKLFF. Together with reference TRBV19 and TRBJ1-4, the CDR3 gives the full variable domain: DGGITQSPKYLFRKEGQNVTLSCEQNLNHDAMYWYRQDPGQGLRLIYYSQIVNDFQKGDIAEGYSVSREKKESFPLTVTSAQKNPTAFYLCASSTARGRGEKLFFGSGTQLSVL.